The present TCR beta chain was sequenced within a study of shared clonotypes between healthy human individuals. As for the study in general: Every donor yielded three CD4 naive, three CD4 memory, two CD8 naive and one CD8 memory plate.

Assay execution proceeded at the deep level. Sequenced by immunoSEQ multiplex PCR; TCRdb stores in-frame clones only, minus some. The sample yields under 1,100,000 clones, more than 75% seen once. All donors were healthy HIV-negative adults lacking recent acute infections or vaccinations. The CDR3 length is 15 residues. Germline lookup yields CDR1 SQVTM and CDR2 ANQGSEA. Germline trimming cut 6 bases from V and 1 base from J; bases unmatched to any gene: 10. The V call is TRBV29-1, the J call TRBJ2-3; 7 bases line up with TRBD2. The sequencing input was memory CD4+ T cells from PBMCs. Subset given: CD45RA-negative fraction. The receptor comes from a man aged 18 to 30 in good health. Some clones in this sample may be carry-over from other donors' samples. CDR3 sequence (DNA): TGCAGCGTGGCGGGGAGCCTAGCGGGCACAGATACGCAGTATTTT. The encoded protein is CSVAGSLAGTDTQYF.